This T cell receptor beta chain emerged from a study of blood T cell repertoires in COVID-19 (dated by TCRdb to 2020 to 2022). Concerning the study at large: The collaborator samples originated in the United States, Italy and Spain and spanned the acute and convalescent phases of COVID-19. The prospective study material was composed of cDNA or gDNA derived from T cells, B-cell-depleted T cells, or PBMCs. The dataset comprised deeply sampled blood TCRbeta repertoires from subjects exposed to, actively infected with, or recovered from COVID-19. The repertoires were made available in a free public database intended to serve as a resource for research on the immune response to SARS-CoV-2. The samples were drawn from the first 160 participants of the ongoing ImmuneRACE study and from some 1,300 subjects provided by 6 global collaborators. Sample metadata almost always included a de-identified subject ID, COVID-19 status, age in years and sex. Where available, HLA class I and class II types were obtained from metadata supplied by the sample provider rather than from assay-based typing.

Paper-wide results and their limitations: Clinical and demographic metadata were provided uncurated, with the amount varying by source and participant.

On this clone itself: Its antigen has not been determined. The sample holds no much larger clone one base away, and base qualities are not on file.

TCRbeta CDR3 regions were amplified from genomic DNA by means of the immunoSEQ Assay, a bias-controlled multiplex PCR. The authors' pipeline ran thus. Within the assay, amplification of reference gene primers was used to estimate how many nucleated cells each sample contained. Sequence reads were collapsed and filtered to measure the absolute abundance of every unique TCRbeta CDR3 rearrangement. For each sample, productive Simpson clonality was calculated as the square root of Simpson's diversity index across productive rearrangements. TCRdb limited this immuneACCESS table to in-frame rearrangements with V and J called. A share of clones is missing; checked studies link under half to unresolved V genes, and the rest is unexplained. D and trimming come from the DNA, and the V and J calls and clone size come from that table. The sample table holds hundreds of thousands of clones, of which about 82% were seen once. Of the sample, about 9.3% is held by the ten largest clones.

The CDR3 covers 14 residues, taking in both the cysteine and the phenylalanine. The DNA shown is the 42-base CDR3, in frame from base 1. Looking up the germline V gene yields CDR1 SGDLS and CDR2 YYNGEE. After removal of 3 bases from V and 13 bases from J, the junction retains 11 bases not matched to a gene. Enrolling through a virtual design, the prospective study's participants ranged in age from roughly 18 to 89 years and lived across around 25 United States geographic areas. Cohort assignment in the prospective study relied on participant-reported clinical history from a screening survey and a study questionnaire. Mobile phlebotomists in the prospective study collected whole blood, serum and a nasopharyngeal or oropharyngeal swab from every participant. Prospective study participants could optionally give additional blood draws and questionnaires over an approximately 2-month period. Prospective study blood samples were shipped either frozen or at room temperature before DNA extraction.

Recombination linked TRBV9 to TRBJ2-1, with 9 central nucleotides matching TRBD1. The clonotype was recovered from a woman between 45 and 60 years old with acute COVID-19. Source material: PBMCs or T cells enriched from blood (not recorded which). The CDR3 region: CASSAPDRGARQFF. The DNA sequence is as follows: TGTGCCAGCAGCGCACCGGACAGGGGAGCTAGACAGTTCTTC. Full variable domain (CDR3 extended with the reference TRBV9 and TRBJ2-1 proteins): DSGVTQTPKHLITATGQRVTLRCSPRSGDLSVYWYQQSLDQGLQFLIQYYNGEERAKGNILERFSAQQFPDLHSELNLSSLELGDSALYFCASSAPDRGARQFFGPGTRLTVL.